A single sample is the source of the 27 T cell receptor beta chains below, sequenced in a study of cytomegalovirus exposure and HLA in healthy donors. The PCR had 60 Vbeta and 13 Jbeta primers. Clones were read by immunoSEQ multiplex PCR, and TCRdb kept only the in-frame ones, dropping some. The repertoire consists of some 70,000 clones, with just over 65% occurring once and the leading ten covering roughly 9.7%. Sequencing was performed on PBMCs. These receptor sequences come from a woman younger than 45 in good health and CMV-seronegative.

This chain joins TRBV15 and TRBJ2-7; the match to TRBD1 covers 8 bases. The CDR3 sequence is 14 residues long. CDR1 is LNHNV and CDR2 is YYDKDF in the germline V gene (reference sequence). V gave up 3 bases and J gave up 0 bases; unmatched junction bases: 1. Here the CDR3 reads CATSRDRASYEQYF. The CDR3 region has the DNA TGTGCCACCAGCAGGGACAGGGCCTCCTACGAGCAGTACTTC.

The chain combines TRBV18 with TRBJ1-1, with D possibly being TRBD1 (5 bases). The CDR3 is made up of 14 amino acids. V lost 4 bases, J lost 1 base, and 10 bases lay in between. CDR1 and CDR2 from the germline V gene are KGHSH and LQKENI. The CDR3 here is CASSQQGENTEAFF. The CDR3 region has the DNA TGTGCCAGCTCACAACAAGGGGAGAACACTGAAGCTTTCTTT.

This clone was found many times. The chain carries TRBV10-3 and TRBJ1-2; 7 bases fit TRBD1. With 6 bases clipped from V and 1 base from J, the junction kept 5 bases outside the gene matches. CDR3 length: 14 residues. The V gene's germline CDR1 is ENHRY and CDR2 SYGVKD. The CDR3 reads CAISRTGGNYGYTF. The CDR3, as DNA: TGTGCCATCAGCAGGACAGGCGGTAACTATGGCTACACCTTC.

As for this clone: The sample contains more than one DNA sequence encoding this CDR3. The J gene is TRBJ1-1, the V gene TRBV30; weak D call: TRBD1 (5 bases). The germline V and J ends were trimmed by 3 bases and 4 bases, with 6 bases remaining between them. The CDR3 is made up of 11 amino acids. Germline V gene data show CDR1 as GTSNPN and CDR2 as SVGIG (reference sequence). The CDR3 region has the DNA TGTGCCTGGAGCAGGGCCACTGAAGCTTTCTTT. It codes for CAWSRATEAFF.

This clone was seen only once. V and J are TRBV27 and TRBJ1-3; tentatively, D is TRBD1 (6 bases). The CDR3 covers 15 residues. V lost 6 bases and J lost 0, with 12 bases in between. Germline-derived CDR1 and CDR2 are MNHEY and SMNVEV (reference sequence). DNA of the CDR3: TGTGCCAGCAGACACACAGGGTACTCTGGAAACACCATATATTTT. This encodes CASRHTGYSGNTIYF.

The table lists this clone with a few counts. The chain links TRBV2 to TRBJ1-5; 8 nucleotides agree with TRBD1. This CDR3 has 16 residues. The V and J ends lost 1 base and 3 bases, in that order; junction bases with no gene match: 5. Germline V lookup: CDR1 SNHLY, CDR2 FYNNEI. This CDR3 is CASSEVTGVINQPQHF. DNA of the CDR3: TGTGCCAGCAGTGAAGTGACAGGGGTGATCAATCAGCCCCAGCATTTT.

The rearrangement uses TRBV27 and TRBJ2-7, with TRBD2 matching 10 bases. Germline CDR1 MNHEY, CDR2 SMNVEV (reference sequence). The V gene end was trimmed by 1 base and the J gene end by 3 bases; junction bases not matched to a gene: 0. The CDR3 extends over 14 amino acids. This CDR3 reads CASSLLAGGYEQYF. CDR3 nucleotide sequence: TGTGCCAGCAGTTTATTAGCGGGAGGCTACGAGCAGTACTTC.

This chain uses TRBV2 with TRBJ1-1; D remains unclear. CDR3 length: 13 residues. Germline CDR1 SNHLY, CDR2 FYNNEI. V was cut by 2 bases and J by 6 bases, with 10 bases left in between. The DNA of the CDR3 is TGTGCCAGCAGTGAACTCGAACAGTCTGAAGCTTTCTTT. It yields the protein CASSELEQSEAFF.

The chain joins TRBV7-9 to TRBJ2-1; 9 nucleotides line up with TRBD2. The length of the CDR3 is 15 residues. Germline V gene lookup returns CDR1 SEHNR and CDR2 FQNEAQ (reference sequence). The trim removed 1 base at V and 8 bases at J, leaving 6 bases unmatched. The CDR3: CASSLEAGGLHEQFF. Written as DNA, the CDR3 is TGTGCCAGCAGCTTAGAGGCGGGGGGGCTCCATGAGCAGTTCTTC.

This clone was counted a few times. The J gene is TRBJ2-7, the V gene TRBV4-1; D might be TRBD2 (7 bases). With 8 bases removed from V and 0 bases from J, the gap between germline ends came to 17 bases. Germline-derived CDR1 and CDR2 are MGHRA and YSYEKL. This CDR3 contains 15 residues. This CDR3 reads CASAGGLPPSYEQYF. CDR3 sequence (DNA): TGCGCCAGCGCCGGGGGGCTACCTCCCTCCTACGAGCAGTACTTC.

V usage is TRBV7-8 and J usage is TRBJ1-5; 8 bases fit TRBD1. J gave up 1 base and V 5 bases, and 7 bases lay outside the gene matches. CDR1 and CDR2 from the germline V gene are SGHVS and FQNEAQ. The CDR3 consists of 16 residues. For the CDR3, the DNA is TGTGCCAGCAGCCACCAAGACAGGGGAAGCAATCAGCCCCAGCATTTT. Its translation is CASSHQDRGSNQPQHF.

This chain links TRBV28 with TRBJ2-1; 7 bases line up with TRBD1. The CDR3 totals 14 residues. Germline V gene sequence: CDR1 MDHEN, CDR2 SYDVKM. V shed 11 bases and J 1 base; nucleotides not matched to a gene: 8. The CDR3 spells CASLGTASYNEQFF. As DNA, the CDR3 is TGTGCCTCCTTAGGGACAGCATCCTACAATGAGCAGTTCTTC.

This clone was seen a few times. The chain joins TRBV19 to TRBJ2-3, with TRBD1 as a possible D gene (6 bases). The CDR3 extends over 14 amino acids. Germline assignment: CDR1 LNHDA and CDR2 SQIVND (reference sequence). V dropped 5 bases and J dropped 2 bases, with 11 bases sitting between them. The chain's CDR3 is CASSFGQTTDTQYF. The CDR3, as DNA: TGTGCCAGTAGTTTCGGACAGACCACAGATACGCAGTATTTT.

The V gene is TRBV5-1, the J gene TRBJ2-7; 8 bases are a match to TRBD2. Trimming removed 5 bases from V and 0 bases from J; junction bases left unmatched: 7. The CDR3 loop spans 15 amino acids. Germline assignment: CDR1 SGHRS and CDR2 YFSETQ. CDR3 residues: CASRYLAGASYEQYF. DNA for the CDR3: TGCGCCAGCAGATACCTAGCGGGCGCCTCCTACGAGCAGTACTTC.

This clone was observed a handful of times. V is TRBV28 and J is TRBJ1-5, with 7 bases matching TRBD1. The CDR3 loop spans 16 amino acids. Germline loops: CDR1 MDHEN, CDR2 SYDVKM. The J segment lost 0 bases and the V segment lost 3 bases, leaving 5 bases of the junction unmatched. CDR3 sequence: CASSLGTANSNQPQHF. For the CDR3, the DNA is TGTGCCAGCAGTTTGGGGACAGCGAATAGCAATCAGCCCCAGCATTTT.

The CDR3 loop reads CASSQGVGQLYEQYF. In nucleotides, the CDR3 is TGTGCCAGCAGCCAAGGGGTGGGACAGCTATACGAGCAGTACTTC. This chain links TRBV4-2 with TRBJ2-7; 7 nucleotides line up with TRBD1. Germline assignment: CDR1 LGHNA and CDR2 YNFKEQ. Losses at the gene ends were 1 base for V and 4 bases for J; bases not matched to a gene: 7. The CDR3 totals 15 residues.

The rearrangement uses TRBV2 and TRBJ2-7; 8 bases agree with TRBD2. Unmatched junction bases numbered 5, after V lost 1 base and J lost 0 bases. The germline V gene encodes CDR1 SNHLY and CDR2 FYNNEI. The CDR3 runs to 16 residues. The CDR3 DNA reads TGTGCCAGCAGTGAAGGCCCCGCGGGGGGCTCCTACGAGCAGTACTTC. Translation gives CASSEGPAGGSYEQYF.

This clone was seen a handful of times. This chain joins TRBV7-2 and TRBJ1-1; the D is unclear. The CDR3 is 14 amino acids. CDR1 and CDR2 (germline): SGHTA, FQGNSA. Trimming took off 5 bases at V and 5 bases at J, with 15 bases between the two ends. CDR3 sequence: CASSLRMSATEAFF. CDR3 nucleotide sequence: TGTGCCAGCAGCCTGAGGATGTCAGCGACTGAAGCTTTCTTT.

This clone was counted only a few times. V usage is TRBV4-1 and J usage is TRBJ1-3, with D tentatively TRBD1 (6 bases). The V gene's germline CDR1 is MGHRA and CDR2 YSYEKL. The CDR3 extends over 19 amino acids. V lost 0 bases and J lost 3, with 21 bases in between. The chain's CDR3 is CASSQDGRGHSPVGNTIYF. CDR3 nucleotide sequence: TGCGCCAGCAGCCAAGATGGTAGGGGACACAGCCCCGTTGGAAACACCATATATTTT.

The genes are TRBV7-7 and TRBJ2-1, with 7 nucleotides matching TRBD2. Germline V CDR1 and CDR2: SSHAT, FNYEAQ (reference sequence). CDR3 length: 13 amino acids. The J segment lost 5 bases and the V segment lost 5 bases, leaving 3 bases of the junction unmatched. In DNA form, the CDR3 reads TGTGCCAGCAGCATGGGACTAAACAATGAGCAGTTCTTC. It yields the protein CASSMGLNNEQFF.

The chain uses TRBV5-1 and TRBJ2-5, with 7 bases lining up with TRBD1. From germline, CDR1 is SGHRS and CDR2 YFSETQ. The CDR3 runs to 15 residues. The J segment lost 1 base and the V segment lost 3 bases, leaving 6 bases of the junction unmatched. CDR3 loop: CASSYNRQGQETQYF. The CDR3, as DNA: TGCGCCAGCAGCTATAATAGACAGGGCCAAGAGACCCAGTACTTC.

The chain joins TRBV7-9 to TRBJ1-4; 7 bases agree with TRBD1. J was trimmed by 5 bases and V by 4 bases; bases with no gene match: 13. This CDR3 comprises 17 residues. Germline lookup yields CDR1 SEHNR and CDR2 FQNEAQ (reference sequence). CDR3 protein: CASSSILGDRGNEKLFF. In nucleotides, the CDR3 is TGTGCCAGCAGCTCCATTTTAGGGGACAGAGGAAATGAAAAACTGTTTTTT.

This chain connects TRBV27 to TRBJ1-5; D remains ambiguous. From germline, CDR1 is MNHEY and CDR2 SMNVEV (reference sequence). The V end was cut by 7 bases, the J end by 4 bases, with 11 bases between. The CDR3 length is 13 residues. The CDR3 here is CASMRQYNQPQHF. In DNA form, the CDR3 reads TGTGCCAGCATGAGGCAGTATAATCAGCCCCAGCATTTT.

The chain is built from TRBV19 and TRBJ2-3, with 7 bases that match TRBD2. The junction had 12 bases not matched to a gene; V was cut back by 6 bases and J by 0 bases. Germline V CDR1 and CDR2: LNHDA, SQIVND (reference sequence). CDR3 length: 17 residues. The CDR3 bases are TGTGCCAGTAGCTCTACCCCGGCTAGCGGTAGCACAGATACGCAGTATTTT. Translation gives CASSSTPASGSTDTQYF.

The V call is TRBV28, the J call TRBJ2-2, with a possible D match to TRBD1 (5 bases). The V gene lost 6 bases and the J gene lost 1 base, with 9 bases spanning the gap. Germline V CDR1 and CDR2: MDHEN, SYDVKM. The CDR3 is 14 residues long. CDR3 DNA: TGTGCCAGCAGGGCTCAGGGGAACACCGGGGAGCTGTTTTTT. Residues: CASRAQGNTGELFF.

In nucleotides, the CDR3 is TGTGCCAGCAGCTTGTATGGGCGGGGGGGAACCTACGAGCAGTACTTC. This codes for CASSLYGRGGTYEQYF. The rearrangement uses TRBV5-6 and TRBJ2-7; 9 bases align to TRBD2. CDR3 length equals 16 residues. V gave up 1 base and J gave up 2 bases; unmatched junction bases: 7. The germline V gene encodes CDR1 SGHDT and CDR2 YYEEEE.

This chain links TRBV4-3 with TRBJ2-5, with 13 bases that match TRBD2. The CDR3 runs 16 residues. V trimming: 4 bases; J trimming: 2 bases; junction bases outside the gene matches: 4. The germline CDR1 and CDR2 sequences are LGHNA and YSLEER. The CDR3 region is CASSPGLAGRQETQYF. DNA for the CDR3: TGCGCCAGCAGCCCGGGACTAGCGGGGAGGCAAGAGACCCAGTACTTC.